This TCR beta chain emerged from a study of blood T cell repertoires in COVID-19. Study context: Sources were T cells, B-cell-depleted T cells, or PBMCs; the material itself was cDNA or gDNA.

The CDR3 spans 13 residues. Germline V gene data show CDR1 as SGHNT and CDR2 as YYREEE (reference sequence). The V gene lost 0 bases and the J gene lost 6 bases, with 9 bases spanning the gap. Produced via immunoSEQ multiplex PCR; TCRdb's table is partial and in-frame only. The repertoire holds some 140,000 clones, with about 73% as singletons. This chain links TRBV5-4 with TRBJ1-2; D is uncertain. The TCR sequence derives from an elderly man with acute or convalescent COVID-19. Sequenced input: peripheral blood. The CDR3 DNA sequence: TGTGCCAGCAGCTTGGCCCAGAACAATGGCTACACCTTC. Encoded protein: CASSLAQNNGYTF.